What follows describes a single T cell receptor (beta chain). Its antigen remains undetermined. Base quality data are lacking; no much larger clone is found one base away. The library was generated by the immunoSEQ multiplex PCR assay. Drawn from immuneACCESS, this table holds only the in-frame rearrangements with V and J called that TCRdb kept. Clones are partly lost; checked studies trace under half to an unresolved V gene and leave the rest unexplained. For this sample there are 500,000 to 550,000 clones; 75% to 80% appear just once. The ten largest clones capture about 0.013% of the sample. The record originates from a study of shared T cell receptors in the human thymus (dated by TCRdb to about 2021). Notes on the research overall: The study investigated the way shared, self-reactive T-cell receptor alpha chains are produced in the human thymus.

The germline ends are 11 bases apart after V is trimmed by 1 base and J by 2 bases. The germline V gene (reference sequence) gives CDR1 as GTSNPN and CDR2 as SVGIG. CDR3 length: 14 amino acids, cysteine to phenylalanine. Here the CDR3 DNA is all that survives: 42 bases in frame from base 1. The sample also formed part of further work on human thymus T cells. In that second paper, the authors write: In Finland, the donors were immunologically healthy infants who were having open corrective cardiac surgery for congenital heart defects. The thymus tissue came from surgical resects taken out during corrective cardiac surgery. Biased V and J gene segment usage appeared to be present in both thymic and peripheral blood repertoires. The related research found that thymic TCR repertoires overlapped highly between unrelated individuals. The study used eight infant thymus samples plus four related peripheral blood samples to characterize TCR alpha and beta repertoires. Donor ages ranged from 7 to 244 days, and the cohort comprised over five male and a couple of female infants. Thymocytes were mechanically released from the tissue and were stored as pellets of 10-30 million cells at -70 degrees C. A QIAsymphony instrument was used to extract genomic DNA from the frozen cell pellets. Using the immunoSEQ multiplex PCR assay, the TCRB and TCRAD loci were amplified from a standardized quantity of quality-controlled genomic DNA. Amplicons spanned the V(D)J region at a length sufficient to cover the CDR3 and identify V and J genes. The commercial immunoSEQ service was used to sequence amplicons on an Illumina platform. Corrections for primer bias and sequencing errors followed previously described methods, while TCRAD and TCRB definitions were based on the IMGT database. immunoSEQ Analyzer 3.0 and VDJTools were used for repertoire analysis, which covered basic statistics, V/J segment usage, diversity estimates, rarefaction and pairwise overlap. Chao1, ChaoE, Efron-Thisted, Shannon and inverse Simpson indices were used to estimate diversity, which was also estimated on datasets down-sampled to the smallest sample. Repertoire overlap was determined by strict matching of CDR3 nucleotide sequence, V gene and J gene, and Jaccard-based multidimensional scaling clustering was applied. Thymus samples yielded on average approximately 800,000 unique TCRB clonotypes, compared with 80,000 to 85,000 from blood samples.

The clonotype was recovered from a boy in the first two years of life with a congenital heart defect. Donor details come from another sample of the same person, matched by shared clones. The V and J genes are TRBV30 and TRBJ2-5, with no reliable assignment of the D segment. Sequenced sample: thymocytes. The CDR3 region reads CAWSARLSQETQYF. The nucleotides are TGTGCCTGGAGTGCGAGACTTTCTCAAGAGACCCAGTACTTC.